Listed below are T cell receptor beta chains from one sample, sequenced in a study of T cells after yellow fever vaccination. TCRdb called the 5' RACE reads again in MiXCR, with one record for every CDR3 protein. Of hundreds of thousands of distinct CDR3 sequences listed, roughly a sixth are singletons. The sample in question was PBMCs, obtained less than 6 days after the first yellow fever vaccination. Every receptor here comes from a man aged 18 to 29 who received the YFV17D yellow fever vaccine. Each CDR3 is given with its conserved first and last residue. The D gene is left open where the match is weak. Size tells how often a clone was seen (once, few, many) or the class of an expanded clone, and some rows leave it out.

>few|TRBJ2-5|.|TRBV29-1
TGCAGCGCAGCTAGATCCCCCACGGAGACCCAGTACTTC
CSAARSPTETQYF
>few|TRBJ2-1|TRBD2|TRBV3-1
TGTGCCAGCAGCCAATCAAGCGGGGGGTCCTACAATGAGCAGTTCTTC
CASSQSSGGSYNEQFF
>once|TRBJ1-4|.|TRBV7-9
TGTGCCAGCAGCTTAATGACAGGTGATGAAAAACTGTTTTTT
CASSLMTGDEKLFF
>many|TRBJ2-7|TRBD2|TRBV4-3
TGCGCCAGCAGCCAAGATGTCCTAGCGGGGGAACTCACCTACGAGCAGTACTTC
CASSQDVLAGELTYEQYF
>few|TRBJ2-1|TRBD1|TRBV4-1
TGCGCCAGCAGCCAAGAGCCCCAGGGGGCGTATTACAATGAGCAGTTCTTC
CASSQEPQGAYYNEQFF
>.|TRBJ1-2|.|TRBV20-1
TGCAGTGCTAGGGCGGGGATCTATGGCTACACCTTC
CSARAGIYGYTF
>.|TRBJ2-2|.|TRBV10-3
TGTGCCATCAGGGCGGGGACAGTGAACACCGGGGAGCTGTTTTTT
CAIRAGTVNTGELFF
>.|TRBJ2-5|TRBD2|TRBV5-4
TGTGCCAGCAGCTTGGCCGGGGAGGGACGCGAGACCCAGTACTTC
CASSLAGEGRETQYF
>few|TRBJ2-3|TRBD1|TRBV29-1
TGCAGCGTCCGTGAGGGGGCCAGCACAGATACGCAGTATTTT
CSVREGASTDTQYF
>.|TRBJ1-2|.|TRBV7-2
TGTGCCAGCAGCCCGACAGTTGCAAATTATGGCTACACCTTC
CASSPTVANYGYTF
>once|TRBJ1-2|.|TRBV4-3
TGCGCCAGCAGCCAAGATCCCAGTATCCTCGATGGCTACACCTTC
CASSQDPSILDGYTF
>few|TRBJ2-2|TRBD2|TRBV7-7
TGTGCTAGCAGCTCCCGGCGGGGGGAAAGGACCGGGGAGCTGTTTTTT
CASSSRRGERTGELFF
>few|TRBJ2-3|.|TRBV4-3
TGCGCCAGCAGCCAAGCCAGCCTAACTTACACAGATACGCAGTATTTT
CASSQASLTYTDTQYF
>.|TRBJ2-7|.|TRBV25-1
TGTGCCAGCAGTGACGGCGGCACCTACGAGCAGTACTTC
CASSDGGTYEQYF
>.|TRBJ2-1|.|TRBV21-1
TGTGCCAGCAGTGATACTGACGGGGGCTACAATGAGCAGTTCTTC
CASSDTDGGYNEQFF
>few|TRBJ2-1|.|TRBV14
TGTGCCAGCAGCCAAGGCGCCGGGACACTTAACCTCTTC
CASSQGAGTLNLF
>many|TRBJ1-1|.|TRBV5-1
TGCGCCAGCAGCTTCTTGGGTGGTACTGAAGCTTTCTTT
CASSFLGGTEAFF
>few|TRBJ1-6|.|TRBV6-6
TGTGCCTCTGGTGAGGGACGAATCCTCCACTTT
CASGEGRILHF
>many|TRBJ1-5|TRBD1|TRBV4-1
TGCGCCAGCAGCCAAGGACAGGGGGCCGGCAATCAGCCCCAGCATTTT
CASSQGQGAGNQPQHF
>.|TRBJ1-1|.|TRBV5-1
TGCGCCAGCAGCTTGGCGCCCCCCGGGACCGTGAAGTCTGAAGCTTTCTTT
CASSLAPPGTVKSEAFF
>once|TRBJ1-4|.|TRBV2
TGTGCCAGCAGTATATCGAAACTGTTTTTT
CASSISKLFF
>few|TRBJ1-1|.|TRBV5-1
TGCGCCAGCAGCTCGTTACCCCAGGGGAACACTGAAGCTTTCTTT
CASSSLPQGNTEAFF
>.|TRBJ2-7|TRBD2|TRBV4-3
TGCGCCAGCAGCCCCCTGCCTCGGCTAGCGGAAAGCTACGAGCAGTACTTC
CASSPLPRLAESYEQYF
>many|TRBJ1-4|.|TRBV10-3
TGTGCCGCTGGGAACAGCCTACGATCTAATGAAAAACTGTTTTTT
CAAGNSLRSNEKLFF
>.|TRBJ2-3|.|TRBV20-1
TGCAGTGCTAGAAGCTCAGATACGCAGTATTTT
CSARSSDTQYF
>.|TRBJ2-2|TRBD2|TRBV9
TGTGCCAGCAGCGCGGCCGGGACTAGCTACACCGGGGAGCTGTTTTTT
CASSAAGTSYTGELFF
>.|TRBJ2-7|TRBD1|TRBV6-2/TRBV6-3
TGTGCCAGCACTCCGCCAAAATACCGGGACAGAACAACCTACGAGCAGTACTTC
CASTPPKYRDRTTYEQYF
>.|TRBJ2-2|.|TRBV5-4
TGTGCCAGCAGCCTCACGGATGGGAGGCCCGGGGAGCTGTTTTTT
CASSLTDGRPGELFF
>.|TRBJ1-5|.|TRBV13
TGTGCCAGCAGCCGTAAGGGGGGAACTCAGCCCCAGCATTTT
CASSRKGGTQPQHF
>.|TRBJ2-7|.|TRBV7-2
TGTGCCAGCAGCTTAGGATATGACGGAGAGCAGTACTTC
CASSLGYDGEQYF
>.|TRBJ2-3|.|TRBV19
TGTGCCAGTAGCCCCCAACCACTAGTCACAGATACGCAGTATTTT
CASSPQPLVTDTQYF
>.|TRBJ2-5|TRBD1|TRBV29-1
TGCAGCGTCCAGGGGGTAGGGGCAGAGACCCAGTACTTC
CSVQGVGAETQYF
>few|TRBJ2-5|.|TRBV10-1
TGCGCCAGCAGTGATGGTGGTGGGGAGACCCAGTACTTC
CASSDGGGETQYF
>.|TRBJ2-7|.|TRBV25-1
TGTGCCAGCAGTGGGGGTCCCTCCTACGAGCAGTACTTC
CASSGGPSYEQYF
>many|TRBJ2-1|TRBD2|TRBV28
TGTGCCAGCAGTTTATGGGGACTAGCGGATGACAATGAGCAGTTCTTC
CASSLWGLADDNEQFF
>.|TRBJ2-2|.|TRBV15
TGTGCCACCAGCGACTACAGGGAGAACACCGGGGAGCTGTTTTTT
CATSDYRENTGELFF
>.|TRBJ2-3|.|TRBV11-2
TGTGCCAGCAGCTCCCGGCGGGAACCGCCTAGCACAGATACGCAGTATTTT
CASSSRREPPSTDTQYF
>many|TRBJ2-3|TRBD1|TRBV7-2
TGTGCCAGCAGCTCTACCGGGACAGGGTTGACGCAGTATTTT
CASSSTGTGLTQYF
>.|TRBJ1-4|.|TRBV25-1
TGTGCCAGCAGTGAAATAACAGGGTGGGTTGAAAAACTGTTTTTT
CASSEITGWVEKLFF
>few|TRBJ2-2|.|TRBV15
TGTGCCACCAGCAGAGGACAGTATAGATCCGGGGAGCTGTTTTTT
CATSRGQYRSGELFF
>.|TRBJ2-2|.|TRBV5-1
TGCGCCAGTCGAAAACAGTCCCAGCGGACCGGGGAGCTGTTTTTT
CASRKQSQRTGELFF
>many|TRBJ2-1|TRBD2|TRBV5-1
TGCGCCAGCAGCTTGGGACTAGCGGTCGGTGAGCAGTTCTTC
CASSLGLAVGEQFF
>.|TRBJ2-5|TRBD2|TRBV5-4
TGTGCCAGCAACCTAGCGGGGGGAGAGACCCAGTACTTC
CASNLAGGETQYF
>.|TRBJ2-6|.|TRBV19
TGTGCCAGTAGTGTGACAAACTCTGGGGCCAACGTCCTGACTTTC
CASSVTNSGANVLTF
>few|TRBJ2-2|TRBD1|TRBV6-1
TGTGCCAGCCGGGGTGGTACAGGGGTTGTCGGGGAGCTGTTTTTT
CASRGGTGVVGELFF
>few|TRBJ2-5|TRBD1|TRBV7-3
TGTGCCACCTCGGACAGGGGGCAATTAGAGACCCAGTACTTC
CATSDRGQLETQYF
>few|TRBJ2-2|.|TRBV12-3/TRBV12-4
TGTGCCAGCGGAACAGGACAGTACGGGGAGCTGTTTTTT
CASGTGQYGELFF
>few|TRBJ2-5|TRBD2|TRBV6-1
TGTGCCAGCTCGGGGGGGCCGAAGTCCCTTCAAGAGACCCAGTACTTC
CASSGGPKSLQETQYF
>.|TRBJ1-6|.|TRBV7-2
TGTGCCAGCAGCGCCGATACTAATTCACCCCTCCAATTT
CASSADTNSPLQF
>few|TRBJ2-5|.|TRBV27
TGTGCCAGCAGCCCCACCGCACAGGGAAGAGAGACCCAGTACTTC
CASSPTAQGRETQYF
>few|TRBJ2-7|TRBD1|TRBV4-1
TGCGCCAGCAGCCGCGGACAGGGGAACGACTACGAGCAGTACTTC
CASSRGQGNDYEQYF
>few|TRBJ2-4|TRBD1|TRBV20-1
TGCAGTGCTAGGTCGGGACAGGGTATCAACATTCAGTACTTC
CSARSGQGINIQYF
>.|TRBJ2-3|.|TRBV20-1
TGCAGTGCTCCCCGAGGGGGCACAGATACGCAGTATTTT
CSAPRGGTDTQYF
>.|TRBJ2-3|TRBD2|TRBV20-1
TGCAGTGCTAGAGATTGGAAGATGCCGGGACTAGCGGGGGGGAGCACAGATACGCAGTATTTT
CSARDWKMPGLAGGSTDTQYF